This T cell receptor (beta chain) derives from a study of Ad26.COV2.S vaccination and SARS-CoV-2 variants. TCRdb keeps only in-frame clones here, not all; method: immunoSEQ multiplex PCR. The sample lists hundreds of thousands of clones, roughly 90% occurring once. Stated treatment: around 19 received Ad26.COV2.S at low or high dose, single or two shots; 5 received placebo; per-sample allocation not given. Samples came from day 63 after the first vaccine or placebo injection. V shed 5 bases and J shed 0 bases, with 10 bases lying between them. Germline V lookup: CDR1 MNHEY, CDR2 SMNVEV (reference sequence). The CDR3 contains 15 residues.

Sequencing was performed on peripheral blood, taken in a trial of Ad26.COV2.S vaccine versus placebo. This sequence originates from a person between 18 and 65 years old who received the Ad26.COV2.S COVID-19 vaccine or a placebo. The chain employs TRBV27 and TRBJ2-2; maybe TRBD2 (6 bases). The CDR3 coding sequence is TGTGCCAGCAGTCGGCTAGCGCCGAACACCGGGGAGCTGTTTTTT. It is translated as CASSRLAPNTGELFF.